This T cell receptor beta chain was observed in a study of T-cell memory formation after mild COVID-19. About the research overall: For the most part, TCR clusters were specific to one donor. General study results and limits: Prior to infection, memory already included some responding clones, suggesting cross-reactive memory joined. Contracting CD8+ clones were enriched in EMRA, CD4+ mainly in CM and EM.

5'RACE with constant-segment primers yielded barcoded, UMI-tagged TCR alpha and TCR beta cDNA libraries. One entry per CDR3 protein results from TCRdb running MiXCR on the 5' RACE reads. The sample contains about 440,000 distinct CDR3 sequences, around 18% of which appear only once. The CDR3 extends over 14 amino acids. Germline loops: CDR1 SGHRS, CDR2 YFSETQ. The V end lost 1 base, the J end lost 5 bases, and 11 bases lay between the germline ends. This clonotype was counted between two and nine times. Its matching antigen is unknown. The receptor's source is an adult woman who had mild COVID-19 (a few samples of this study predate the infection). Cell type and time point are not known. V gene TRBV5-1 combines with J gene TRBJ2-3; D is unclear. Sequencing input: PBMCs or a T cell subset sorted from them (not recorded which). The CDR3 loop reads CASSLNRAEDTQYF. As DNA, the CDR3 is TGCGCCAGCAGCTTGAATCGAGCAGAAGATACGCAGTATTTT.